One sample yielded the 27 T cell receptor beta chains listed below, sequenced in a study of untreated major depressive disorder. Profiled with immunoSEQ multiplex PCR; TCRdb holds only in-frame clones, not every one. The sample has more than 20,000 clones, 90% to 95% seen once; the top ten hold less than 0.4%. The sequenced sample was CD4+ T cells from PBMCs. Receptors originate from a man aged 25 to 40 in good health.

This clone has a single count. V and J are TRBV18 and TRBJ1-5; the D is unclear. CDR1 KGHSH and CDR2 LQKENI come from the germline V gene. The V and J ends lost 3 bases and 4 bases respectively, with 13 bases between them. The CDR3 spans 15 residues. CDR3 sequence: CASSPGPVGNQPQHF. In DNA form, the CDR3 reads TGTGCCAGCTCACCTGGTCCCGTAGGGAATCAGCCCCAGCATTTT.

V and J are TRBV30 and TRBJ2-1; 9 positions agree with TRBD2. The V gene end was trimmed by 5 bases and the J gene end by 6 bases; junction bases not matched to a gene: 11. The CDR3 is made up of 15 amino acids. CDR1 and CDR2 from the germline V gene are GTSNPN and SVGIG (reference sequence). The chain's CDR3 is CAWAHPGTSPNEQFF. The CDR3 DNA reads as TGTGCCTGGGCCCATCCCGGGACTAGCCCCAATGAGCAGTTCTTC.

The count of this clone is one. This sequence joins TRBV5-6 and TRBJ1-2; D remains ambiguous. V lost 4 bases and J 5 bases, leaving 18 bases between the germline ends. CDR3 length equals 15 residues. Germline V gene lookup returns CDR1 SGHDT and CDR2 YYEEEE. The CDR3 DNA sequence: TGTGCCAGCAGCACATGGACGCCCCCCGGGTATGGCTACACCTTC. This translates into CASSTWTPPGYGYTF.

This CDR3 reads CASSSYPDKNTEAFF. The CDR3 nucleotides are TGTGCCAGCAGCTCCTATCCGGACAAGAACACTGAAGCTTTCTTT. The V call is TRBV5-4, the J call TRBJ1-1; D is possibly TRBD1 (5 bases). Germline V gene lookup returns CDR1 SGHNT and CDR2 YYREEE (reference sequence). The CDR3 contains 15 residues. V was clipped by 3 bases and J by 1 base, with 13 bases between them. Filled out from reference TRBV5-4 and TRBJ1-1, the complete variable domain reads ETGVTQSPTHLIKTRGQQVTLRCSSQSGHNTVSWYQQALGQGPQFIFQYYREEENGRGNFPPRFSGLQFPNYSSELNVNALELDDSALYLCASSSYPDKNTEAFFGQGTRLTVV.

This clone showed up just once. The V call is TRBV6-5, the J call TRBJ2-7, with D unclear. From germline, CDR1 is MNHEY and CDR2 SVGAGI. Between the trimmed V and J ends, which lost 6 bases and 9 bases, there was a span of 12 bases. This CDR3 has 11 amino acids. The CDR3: CASSSGYLQYF. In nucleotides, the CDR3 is TGTGCCAGCAGCTCGGGCTATTTGCAGTACTTC.

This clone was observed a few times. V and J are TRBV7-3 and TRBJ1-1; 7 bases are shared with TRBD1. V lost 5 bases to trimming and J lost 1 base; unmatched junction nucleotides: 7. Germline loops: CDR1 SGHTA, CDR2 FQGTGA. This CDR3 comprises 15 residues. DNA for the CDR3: TGTGCCAGCAGCCCACGACAGGGCCCGAACACTGAAGCTTTCTTT. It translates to CASSPRQGPNTEAFF. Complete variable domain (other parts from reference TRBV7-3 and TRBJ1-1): GAGVSQTPSNKVTEKGKYVELRCDPISGHTALYWYRQSLGQGPEFLIYFQGTGAADDSGLPNDRFFAVRPEGSVSTLKIQRTERGDSAVYLCASSPRQGPNTEAFFGQGTRLTVV.

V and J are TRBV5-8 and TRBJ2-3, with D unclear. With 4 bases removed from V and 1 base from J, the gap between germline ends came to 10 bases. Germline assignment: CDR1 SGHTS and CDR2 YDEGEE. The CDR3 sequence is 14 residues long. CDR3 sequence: CASSQVAGTDTQYF. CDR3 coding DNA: TGTGCCAGCAGCCAGGTGGCGGGCACAGATACGCAGTATTTT.

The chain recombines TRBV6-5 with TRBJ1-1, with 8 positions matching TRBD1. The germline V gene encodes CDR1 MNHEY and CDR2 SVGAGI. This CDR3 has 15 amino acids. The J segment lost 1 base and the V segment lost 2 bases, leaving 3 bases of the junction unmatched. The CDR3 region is CASSYITGGNTEAFF. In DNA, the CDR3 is TGTGCCAGCAGTTACATTACAGGGGGGAACACTGAAGCTTTCTTT.

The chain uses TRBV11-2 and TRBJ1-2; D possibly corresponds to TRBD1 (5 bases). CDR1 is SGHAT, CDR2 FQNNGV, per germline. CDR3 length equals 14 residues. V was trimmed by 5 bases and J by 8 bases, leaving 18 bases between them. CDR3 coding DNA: TGTGCCAGCAGCCGAATCCGGGACGGGCAAGGCTACACCTTC. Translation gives CASSRIRDGQGYTF.

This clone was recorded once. The DNA for the CDR3 is TGTGCCAGCAGTTTAAAGGGGCCCAACTATGGCTACACCTTC. It yields the protein CASSLKGPNYGYTF. This sequence joins TRBV27 and TRBJ1-2; possibly TRBD1 for D (5 bases). The CDR3 totals 14 residues. Per germline, CDR1 MNHEY and CDR2 SMNVEV (reference sequence). Trimming shortened V by 2 bases and J by 2 bases, and 9 bases separated the two germline ends.

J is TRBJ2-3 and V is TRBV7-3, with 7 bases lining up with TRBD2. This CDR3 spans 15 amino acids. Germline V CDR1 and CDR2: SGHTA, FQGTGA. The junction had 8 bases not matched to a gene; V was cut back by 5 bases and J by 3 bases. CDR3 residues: CASSPRGRGTDTQYF. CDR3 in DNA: TGTGCCAGCAGCCCTCGTGGGAGGGGTACAGATACGCAGTATTTT.

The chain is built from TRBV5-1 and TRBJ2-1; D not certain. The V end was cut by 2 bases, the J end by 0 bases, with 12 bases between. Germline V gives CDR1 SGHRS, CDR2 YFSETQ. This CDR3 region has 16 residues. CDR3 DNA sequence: TGCGCCAGCAGCTTAAGCTATTGGAGCTCCTACAATGAGCAGTTCTTC. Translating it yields CASSLSYWSSYNEQFF.

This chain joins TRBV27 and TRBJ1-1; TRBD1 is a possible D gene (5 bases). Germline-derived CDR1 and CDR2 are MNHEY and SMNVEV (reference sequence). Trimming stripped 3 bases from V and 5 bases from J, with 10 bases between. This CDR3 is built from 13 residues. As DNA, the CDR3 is TGTGCCAGCAGTTTCAGGGAGGGAACTGAAGCTTTCTTT. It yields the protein CASSFREGTEAFF.

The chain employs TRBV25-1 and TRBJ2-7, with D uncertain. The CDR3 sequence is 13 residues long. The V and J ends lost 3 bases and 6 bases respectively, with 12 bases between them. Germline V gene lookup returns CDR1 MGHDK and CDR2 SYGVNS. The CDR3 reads CASSDRSLGEQYF. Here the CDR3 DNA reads TGTGCCAGCAGTGATAGGTCGCTTGGCGAGCAGTACTTC.

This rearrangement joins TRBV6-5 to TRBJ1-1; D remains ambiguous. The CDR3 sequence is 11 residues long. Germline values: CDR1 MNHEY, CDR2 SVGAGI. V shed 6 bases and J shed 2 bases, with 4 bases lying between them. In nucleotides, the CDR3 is TGTGCCAGCAGACTTAACACTGAAGCTTTCTTT. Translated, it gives CASRLNTEAFF.

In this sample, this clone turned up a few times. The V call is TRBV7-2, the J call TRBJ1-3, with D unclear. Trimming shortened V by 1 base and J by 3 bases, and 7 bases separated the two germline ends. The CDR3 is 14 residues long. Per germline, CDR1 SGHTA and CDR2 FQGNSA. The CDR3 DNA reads TGTGCCAGCAGCTTAGACGGAGGTGGAAACACCATATATTTT. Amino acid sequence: CASSLDGGGNTIYF.

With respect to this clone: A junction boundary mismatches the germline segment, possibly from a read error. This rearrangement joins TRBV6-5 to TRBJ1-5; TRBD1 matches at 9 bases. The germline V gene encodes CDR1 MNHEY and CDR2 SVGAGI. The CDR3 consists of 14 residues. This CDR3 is CASSYRQGVQPQHF. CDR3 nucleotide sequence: TGTGCCAGTAGTTACCGACAGGGGGTTCAGCCCCAGCATTTT.

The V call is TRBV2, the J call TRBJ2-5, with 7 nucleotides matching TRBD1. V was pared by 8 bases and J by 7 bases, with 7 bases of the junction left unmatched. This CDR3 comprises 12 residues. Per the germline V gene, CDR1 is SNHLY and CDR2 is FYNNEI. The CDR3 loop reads CASGQVMATQYF. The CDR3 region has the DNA TGTGCCAGCGGACAGGTTATGGCGACCCAGTACTTC.

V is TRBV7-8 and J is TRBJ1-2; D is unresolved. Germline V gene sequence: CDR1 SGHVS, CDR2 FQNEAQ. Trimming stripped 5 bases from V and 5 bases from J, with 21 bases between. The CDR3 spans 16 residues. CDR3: CASSLVDPPTRYGYTF. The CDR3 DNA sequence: TGTGCCAGCAGCCTCGTAGACCCACCAACTCGGTATGGCTACACCTTC.

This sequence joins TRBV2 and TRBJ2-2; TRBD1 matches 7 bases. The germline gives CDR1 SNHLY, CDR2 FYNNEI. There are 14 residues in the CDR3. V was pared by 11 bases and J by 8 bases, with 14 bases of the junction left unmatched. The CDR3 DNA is TGTGCCGGCAAGACAGGGTTGGTGTCGGGGGAGCTGTTTTTT. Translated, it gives CAGKTGLVSGELFF.

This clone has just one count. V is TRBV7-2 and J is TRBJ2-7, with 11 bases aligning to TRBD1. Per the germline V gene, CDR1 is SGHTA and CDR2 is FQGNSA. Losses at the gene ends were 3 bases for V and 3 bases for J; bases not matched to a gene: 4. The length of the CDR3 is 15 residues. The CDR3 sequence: CASSFAGTGGYEQYF. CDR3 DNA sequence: TGTGCCAGCAGCTTCGCGGGGACAGGGGGCTACGAGCAGTACTTC.

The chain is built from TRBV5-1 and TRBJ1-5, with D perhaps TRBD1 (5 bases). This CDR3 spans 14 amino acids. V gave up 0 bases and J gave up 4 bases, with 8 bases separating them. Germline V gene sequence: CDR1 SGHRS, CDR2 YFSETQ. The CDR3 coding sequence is TGCGCCAGCAGCTTGGACAGGAATAATCAGCCCCAGCATTTT. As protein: CASSLDRNNQPQHF.

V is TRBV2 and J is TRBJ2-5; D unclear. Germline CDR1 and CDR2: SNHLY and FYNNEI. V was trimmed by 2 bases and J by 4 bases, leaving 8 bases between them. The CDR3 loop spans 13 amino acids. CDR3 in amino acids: CASSENVGETQYF. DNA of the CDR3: TGTGCCAGCAGTGAAAATGTGGGAGAGACCCAGTACTTC.

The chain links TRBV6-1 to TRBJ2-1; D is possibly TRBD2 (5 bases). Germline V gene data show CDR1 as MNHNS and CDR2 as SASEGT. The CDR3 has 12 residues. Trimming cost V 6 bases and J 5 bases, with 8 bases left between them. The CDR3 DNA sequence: TGTGCCAGCAGCCTAGCCCACAATGAGCAGTTCTTC. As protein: CASSLAHNEQFF.

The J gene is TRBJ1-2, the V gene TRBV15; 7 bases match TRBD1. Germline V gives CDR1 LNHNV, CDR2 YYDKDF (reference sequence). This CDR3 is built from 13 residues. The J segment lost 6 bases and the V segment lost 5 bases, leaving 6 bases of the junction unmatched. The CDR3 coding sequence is TGTGCCACCAGCGGGACAGCTCACCATGGCTACACCTTC. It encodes CATSGTAHHGYTF.

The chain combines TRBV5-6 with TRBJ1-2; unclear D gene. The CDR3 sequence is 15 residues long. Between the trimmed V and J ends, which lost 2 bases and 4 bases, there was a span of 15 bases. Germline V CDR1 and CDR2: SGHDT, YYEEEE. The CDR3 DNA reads TGTGCCAGCAGCTTAGATGCGACTCTTTCCTATGGCTACACCTTC. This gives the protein CASSLDATLSYGYTF.

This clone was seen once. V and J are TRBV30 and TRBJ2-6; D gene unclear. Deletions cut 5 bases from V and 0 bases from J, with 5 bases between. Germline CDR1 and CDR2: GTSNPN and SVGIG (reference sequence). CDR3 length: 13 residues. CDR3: CAWVTSGANVLTF. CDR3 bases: TGTGCCTGGGTAACCTCTGGGGCCAACGTCCTGACTTTC.